These 30 T cell receptor beta chains were all obtained from the same sample, sequenced in a study of human T cells and chemical hapten exposure. TCRdb passed the 5' RACE reads through MiXCR, listing each CDR3 protein once. The table lists 65,000 to 90,000 distinct CDR3 sequences, more than 15% of them singletons. The authors extracted total RNA from unfractionated whole blood. The receptors come from a female donor in good health.

This clonotype showed up just a few times. The chain recombines TRBV2 with TRBJ1-6; D unclear. This CDR3 region has 13 residues. Germline V lookup: CDR1 SNHLY, CDR2 FYNNEI. V lost 3 bases and J lost 9, with 9 bases in between. The CDR3 sequence: CASSEGWVSPLHF. DNA of the CDR3: TGTGCCAGCAGTGAGGGGTGGGTTTCACCCCTCCACTTT.

The CDR3 reads CASSFSGGSYNEQFF. CDR3 DNA sequence: TGTGCCAGTAGCTTTAGCGGGGGGTCCTACAATGAGCAGTTCTTC. The gene calls are TRBV19 and TRBJ2-1; 10 bases line up with TRBD2. J was trimmed by 1 base and V by 6 bases; bases with no gene match: 3. Germline CDR1 LNHDA, CDR2 SQIVND (reference sequence). The CDR3 is 15 amino acids.

The rearrangement uses TRBV18 and TRBJ2-4; D gene uncertain. CDR3 size: 19 residues. V lost 0 bases and J lost 2, with 20 bases in between. Looked up from germline, CDR1 is KGHSH and CDR2 is LQKENI. CDR3 DNA: TGTGCCAGCTCACCACCGTTTCTAGGCACACGTATAACCAAAAACATTCAGTACTTC. Encoded protein: CASSPPFLGTRITKNIQYF.

The CDR3 DNA sequence: TGTGCCACCAGCAGAGATCTGGCCAGGGCCTACGAGCAGTACTTC. This sequence encodes CATSRDLARAYEQYF. The rearrangement links TRBV15 to TRBJ2-7, with D possibly matching TRBD1 (5 bases). Per the germline V gene, CDR1 is LNHNV and CDR2 is YYDKDF (reference sequence). V shed 0 bases and J shed 2 bases, with 11 bases lying between them. This CDR3 spans 15 amino acids.

The gene calls are TRBV30 and TRBJ2-2; D call uncertain. V gave up 1 base and J gave up 5 bases, with 26 bases separating them. From germline, CDR1 is GTSNPN and CDR2 SVGIG (reference sequence). The CDR3 is made up of 19 amino acids. The CDR3 here is CAWSGYLEGIISSTGELFF. In DNA, the CDR3 is TGTGCCTGGAGTGGATACCTCGAAGGCATCATTAGTTCGACCGGGGAGCTGTTTTTT.

The genes are TRBV7-9 and TRBJ1-2; no clear D. The V end was cut by 5 bases, the J end by 0 bases, with 13 bases between. CDR1 is SEHNR and CDR2 is FQNEAQ in the germline V gene (reference sequence). The CDR3 has 15 amino acids. In nucleotides, the CDR3 is TGTGCCAGCAGCCTGGACGTCCCAGCTAACTATGGCTACACCTTC. This gives the protein CASSLDVPANYGYTF.

This clonotype was seen more than once but under ten times. The chain employs TRBV19 and TRBJ1-4; 7 bases align to TRBD1. Per the germline V gene, CDR1 is LNHDA and CDR2 is SQIVND (reference sequence). V was pared by 3 bases and J by 7 bases, with 8 bases of the junction left unmatched. CDR3 size: 15 residues. The CDR3: CASSILGTVSEKLFF. The CDR3 DNA is TGTGCCAGTAGTATCCTCGGGACAGTTTCTGAAAAACTGTTTTTT.

This chain uses TRBV7-8 with TRBJ1-1; D may be TRBD1 (5 bases). Germline V gene sequence: CDR1 SGHVS, CDR2 FQNEAQ. This CDR3 region has 13 residues. V lost 2 bases and J 3 bases, leaving 7 bases between the germline ends. Here the CDR3 DNA reads TGTGCCAGCAGCTTACAGGGACACACTGAAGCTTTCTTT. Its protein product is CASSLQGHTEAFF.

This clonotype occurred a few times. This sequence joins TRBV29-1 and TRBJ1-2; a weak D match, TRBD1 (5 bases). Trimming removed 4 bases from V and 7 bases from J, with 10 bases in between. CDR1 and CDR2 from the germline V gene are SQVTM and ANQGSEA. The CDR3 totals 11 residues. CDR3 in amino acids: CSVVGAGGYTF. The DNA of the CDR3 is TGCAGCGTTGTTGGGGCGGGTGGCTACACCTTC. Full variable domain (missing parts from reference TRBV29-1 and TRBJ1-2): SAVISQKPSRDICQRGTSLTIQCQVDSQVTMMFWYRQQPGQSLTLIATANQGSEATYESGFVIDKFPISRPNLTFSTLTVSNMSPEDSSIYLCSVVGAGGYTFGSGTRLTVV.

In this sample, this clonotype turned up a few times. This chain links TRBV7-8 with TRBJ2-3; D possibly matches TRBD1 or TRBD2 (5 bases each). The germline V gene encodes CDR1 SGHVS and CDR2 FQNEAQ. Trimming took 1 base from V and 6 from J, leaving 20 bases between them. CDR3 length: 17 amino acids. The CDR3 nucleotides read TGTGCCAGCAGCTTAGTTTGGGGGTTACCCATGGGTGATACGCAGTATTTT. Its protein product is CASSLVWGLPMGDTQYF. Using reference TRBV7-8 and TRBJ2-3 for the parts outside the CDR3, the full variable domain is GAGVSQSPRYKVAKRGQDVALRCDPISGHVSLFWYQQALGQGPEFLTYFQNEAQLDKSGLPSDRFFAERPEGSVSTLKIQRTQQEDSAVYLCASSLVWGLPMGDTQYFGPGTRLTVL.

This clonotype was detected ten times or more. The J gene is TRBJ2-2, the V gene TRBV12-3 or TRBV12-4; D uncertain. V was shortened by 6 bases and J by 1 base, with 9 bases between the two germline ends. CDR3 size: 14 residues. The DNA of the CDR3 is TGTGCCAGCAGCTACAACAGGAACACCGGGGAGCTGTTTTTT. As protein: CASSYNRNTGELFF.

This clonotype showed up just a few times. J is TRBJ2-3 and V is TRBV27; D is unclear. Per the germline V gene, CDR1 is MNHEY and CDR2 is SMNVEV (reference sequence). The V end lost 3 bases, the J end lost 2 bases, and 9 bases lay between the germline ends. This CDR3 spans 14 amino acids. CDR3 nucleotides: TGTGCCAGCAGTTTTCTTACGGCCACAGATACGCAGTATTTT. Translation gives CASSFLTATDTQYF.

The chain has TRBV12-3 or TRBV12-4 and TRBJ1-1, with 7 bases identical to TRBD1. This CDR3 region has 14 residues. With V trimmed by 5 bases and J by 4 bases, 7 bases remained unmatched. The CDR3 loop reads CASSTRTGPTEAFF. As DNA, the CDR3 is TGTGCCAGCAGTACCCGGACAGGCCCCACTGAAGCTTTCTTT.

The chain is built from TRBV5-6 and TRBJ2-7; 7 bases map to TRBD1. Losses at the gene ends were 1 base for V and 0 bases for J; bases not matched to a gene: 7. This CDR3 spans 16 amino acids. Germline V CDR1 and CDR2: SGHDT, YYEEEE. Here the CDR3 reads CASSLTGTVHSYEQYF. In DNA form, the CDR3 reads TGTGCCAGCAGCTTGACCGGGACAGTGCACTCCTACGAGCAGTACTTC.

This clonotype was recorded a few times. This chain links TRBV10-3 with TRBJ2-1; no clear D. CDR1 ENHRY and CDR2 SYGVKD come from the germline V gene. The length of the CDR3 is 12 residues. V lost 4 bases to trimming and J lost 7 bases, with 8 bases between them. The CDR3 coding sequence is TGTGCCATCAGTGTCCCTGGGAATGAGCAGTTCTTC. Residues: CAISVPGNEQFF.

This clonotype was detected only a few times. The chain links TRBV28 to TRBJ1-1; D call uncertain. Germline lookup yields CDR1 MDHEN and CDR2 SYDVKM. The CDR3 covers 14 residues. The germline V and J ends were trimmed by 7 bases and 4 bases, with 16 bases remaining between them. The chain's CDR3 is CASILALPGTEAFF. For the CDR3, the DNA is TGTGCCAGCATCCTGGCTCTCCCGGGCACTGAAGCTTTCTTT.

Sample share makes this clonotype medium-sized. This rearrangement joins TRBV7-9 to TRBJ1-1, with 11 bases that match TRBD1. CDR1 and CDR2 (germline): SEHNR, FQNEAQ (reference sequence). Trimming at V came to 4 bases and at J to 4 bases, leaving 5 bases not matched to a gene. CDR3 size: 15 residues. The CDR3 DNA reads as TGTGCCAGCAGCTCCCCGGACAGGGGGCGCACTGAAGCTTTCTTT. This encodes CASSSPDRGRTEAFF.

This clonotype has a handful of counts. This chain links TRBV2 with TRBJ2-1; 10 bases are a match to TRBD2. Germline V lookup: CDR1 SNHLY, CDR2 FYNNEI. The CDR3 spans 15 residues. With V trimmed by 4 bases and J by 3 bases, 3 bases remained unmatched. The chain's CDR3 is CASSVPSGSYNEQFF. Written as DNA, the CDR3 is TGTGCCAGCAGTGTCCCTAGCGGGAGCTACAATGAGCAGTTCTTC.

This chain connects TRBV27 to TRBJ2-7, with 8 bases lining up with TRBD2. From germline, CDR1 is MNHEY and CDR2 SMNVEV (reference sequence). The V gene end was trimmed by 1 base and the J gene end by 3 bases; junction bases not matched to a gene: 17. The CDR3 contains 19 residues. CDR3 sequence (DNA): TGTGCCAGCAGTTTATTGACTTCCTGGACTAGCCCGGGCATCTACGAGCAGTACTTC. Translating gives CASSLLTSWTSPGIYEQYF.

This clonotype showed up just once. This rearrangement joins TRBV20-1 to TRBJ2-7, with a weak D call TRBD2 (6 bases). Trimming left V 5 bases short and J 3 bases short, with 17 bases between. This CDR3 comprises 14 residues. The germline V gene has CDR1 DFQATT and CDR2 SNEGSKA (reference sequence). CDR3 sequence (DNA): TGCAGTGCTGGGAAGCTAGCGCGAGACTACGAGCAGTACTTC. This codes for CSAGKLARDYEQYF.

This clonotype was found many times. The CDR3 DNA sequence: TGTGCCAGCAGTGTTTCGACAGATACGCAGTATTTT. Translated: CASSVSTDTQYF. This chain connects TRBV2 to TRBJ2-3; D is ambiguous. Trimming pared 4 bases from V and 3 bases from J, leaving 5 bases between. Germline lookup yields CDR1 SNHLY and CDR2 FYNNEI. The CDR3 has 12 amino acids.

This clonotype was found a few times. The chain recombines TRBV4-2 with TRBJ1-5; D unclear. Between the trimmed V and J ends, which lost 5 bases and 0 bases, there was a span of 8 bases. The CDR3 is 14 residues long. In germline, CDR1 is LGHNA, CDR2 YNFKEQ. CDR3 sequence: CASSGDYSNQPQHF. In nucleotides, the CDR3 is TGTGCCAGCAGCGGGGATTATAGCAATCAGCCCCAGCATTTT.

This clonotype was found a few times. This chain links TRBV7-8 with TRBJ2-3; D may be TRBD2 (5 bases). Germline loops: CDR1 SGHVS, CDR2 FQNEAQ. The CDR3 totals 12 residues. The V gene lost 8 bases and the J gene lost 4 bases, with 10 bases spanning the gap. CDR3 sequence: CASRGLADTQYF. The CDR3 DNA reads as TGTGCCAGCCGAGGGTTGGCAGATACGCAGTATTTT.

This clonotype has only a few counts. This chain uses TRBV5-1 with TRBJ2-1; the D is unclear. This CDR3 comprises 15 residues. Germline loops: CDR1 SGHRS, CDR2 YFSETQ. V was trimmed by 5 bases and J by 0 bases, leaving 12 bases between them. The CDR3 DNA is TGCGCCAGCAGTATGAACCCAAGCTCCTACAATGAGCAGTTCTTC. Its translation is CASSMNPSSYNEQFF. Supplemented by reference TRBV5-1 and TRBJ2-1, the full variable domain reads KAGVTQTPRYLIKTRGQQVTLSCSPISGHRSVSWYQQTPGQGLQFLFEYFSETQRNKGNFPGRFSGRQFSNSRSEMNVSTLELGDSALYLCASSMNPSSYNEQFFGPGTRLTVL.

The chain has TRBV6-5 and TRBJ2-7; 10 bases are shared with TRBD1. The junction had 3 bases not matched to a gene; V was cut back by 4 bases and J by 0 bases. This CDR3 comprises 15 residues. Germline V gives CDR1 MNHEY, CDR2 SVGAGI. The CDR3 loop reads CASSSRDRGSYEQYF. The CDR3 DNA follows: TGTGCCAGCAGTTCCAGGGACAGGGGCTCCTACGAGCAGTACTTC.

This clonotype was counted only a few times. The chain uses TRBV29-1 and TRBJ1-1; D is possibly TRBD1 (5 bases). Germline CDR1 reads SQVTM; CDR2 reads ANQGSEA. V was clipped by 7 bases and J by 0 bases, with 9 bases between them. This CDR3 is built from 12 residues. In nucleotides, the CDR3 is TGCAGCGCTGGACATATGAACACTGAAGCTTTCTTT. Translated, it gives CSAGHMNTEAFF. Filled out from reference TRBV29-1 and TRBJ1-1, the complete variable domain reads SAVISQKPSRDICQRGTSLTIQCQVDSQVTMMFWYRQQPGQSLTLIATANQGSEATYESGFVIDKFPISRPNLTFSTLTVSNMSPEDSSIYLCSAGHMNTEAFFGQGTRLTVV.

This chain joins TRBV2 and TRBJ2-5, with TRBD2 identical over 11 bases. Germline-derived CDR1 and CDR2 are SNHLY and FYNNEI. This CDR3 is 12 amino acids long. Unmatched junction bases numbered 3, after V lost 2 bases and J lost 13 bases. CDR3 sequence (DNA): TGTGCCAGCAGTGAACGGCTAGCGGGGGGGTACTTC. It encodes CASSERLAGGYF.

This clonotype has at least ten counts. The V gene is TRBV20-1, the J gene TRBJ1-1, with D uncertain. This CDR3 contains 13 residues. V was shortened by 3 bases and J by 11 bases, with 19 bases between the two germline ends. Germline CDR1 and CDR2: DFQATT and SNEGSKA (reference sequence). CDR3 region: CSASHVQVITAFF. DNA for the CDR3: TGCAGTGCTAGCCACGTCCAGGTTATCACGGCTTTCTTT.

This clonotype has only a few counts. This chain joins TRBV18 and TRBJ2-3, with D perhaps TRBD2 (6 bases). Deletions cut 4 bases from V and 0 bases from J, with 11 bases between. In germline, CDR1 is KGHSH, CDR2 LQKENI. CDR3 length: 15 amino acids. The CDR3, as DNA: TGTGCCAGCTCACGGGGACTGGAAAGCACAGATACGCAGTATTTT. Encoded protein: CASSRGLESTDTQYF. Using reference TRBV18 and TRBJ2-3 for the parts outside the CDR3, the full variable domain is NAGVMQNPRHLVRRRGQEARLRCSPMKGHSHVYWYRQLPEEGLKFMVYLQKENIIDESGMPKERFSAEFPKEGPSILRIQQVVRGDSAAYFCASSRGLESTDTQYFGPGTRLTVL.

Only a few counts were recorded for this clonotype. This chain links TRBV5-6 with TRBJ2-1; weak D call: TRBD2 (6 bases). The V gene lost 2 bases and the J gene lost 2 bases, with 14 bases spanning the gap. The CDR3 contains 16 residues. Looked up from germline, CDR1 is SGHDT and CDR2 is YYEEEE. This chain's CDR3 is CASSFAPLAAYNEQFF. The CDR3 DNA sequence: TGTGCCAGCAGCTTTGCCCCACTAGCAGCCTACAATGAGCAGTTCTTC.